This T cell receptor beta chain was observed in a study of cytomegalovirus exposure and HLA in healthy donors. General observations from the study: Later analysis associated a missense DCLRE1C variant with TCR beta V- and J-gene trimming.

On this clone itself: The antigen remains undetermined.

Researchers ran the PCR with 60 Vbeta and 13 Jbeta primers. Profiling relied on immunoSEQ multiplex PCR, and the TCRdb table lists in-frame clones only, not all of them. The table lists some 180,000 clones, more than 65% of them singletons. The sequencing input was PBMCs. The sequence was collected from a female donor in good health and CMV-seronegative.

The CDR3: CASSPSQWLGNQPQHF. As DNA, the CDR3 is TGTGCCAGCAGTCCCTCACAGTGGTTGGGCAATCAGCCCCAGCATTTT. The chain links TRBV28 to TRBJ1-5; D is uncertain. This CDR3 is built from 16 residues. In germline, CDR1 is MDHEN, CDR2 SYDVKM. Trimming took 5 bases from V and 2 from J, leaving 16 bases between them.